These 11 T cell receptor beta chains share one sample of origin, sequenced in a study of cytomegalovirus exposure and HLA in healthy donors. The PCR was carried out with 60 Vbeta primers and 13 Jbeta primers. Assay used: immunoSEQ multiplex PCR; TCRdb lists only in-frame clones, some missing. The profile shows under 300,000 clones, about 86% of them singletons. Material: PBMCs. These receptors were obtained from an older woman in good health and CMV-seropositive.

The chain is built from TRBV28 and TRBJ2-5, with TRBD2 identical over 9 bases. The germline V gene has CDR1 MDHEN and CDR2 SYDVKM. The trim removed 3 bases at V and 5 bases at J, leaving 10 bases unmatched. The CDR3 sequence is 16 residues long. This chain's CDR3 is CASSFGTSFGGETQYF. CDR3 sequence (DNA): TGTGCCAGCAGTTTTGGGACTAGCTTTGGGGGTGAGACCCAGTACTTC.

The CDR3 loop reads CASSLGFAGAGELFF. The CDR3 DNA reads as TGTGCCAGCAGCTTAGGCTTCGCGGGGGCCGGGGAGCTGTTTTTT. The chain links TRBV7-9 to TRBJ2-2; 7 bases map to TRBD2. Germline lookup yields CDR1 SEHNR and CDR2 FQNEAQ (reference sequence). V lost 1 base and J lost 6; bases outside the gene matches: 5. The CDR3 extends over 15 amino acids. The variable domain in full, completed from reference TRBV7-9 and TRBJ2-2, reads DTGVSQNPRHKITKRGQNVTFRCDPISEHNRLYWYRQTLGQGPEFLTYFQNEAQLEKSRLLSDRFSAERPKGSFSTLEIQRTEQGDSAMYLCASSLGFAGAGELFFGEGSRLTVL.

The chain employs TRBV28 and TRBJ1-2, with 7 bases lining up with TRBD1. With V trimmed by 7 bases and J by 3 bases, 11 bases remained unmatched. There are 15 residues in the CDR3. The V gene's germline CDR1 is MDHEN and CDR2 SYDVKM. The DNA for the CDR3 is TGTGCCAGCACCTCACCTGACAGGGTGTACTATGGCTACACCTTC. It is translated as CASTSPDRVYYGYTF.

The CDR3 spells CASSLEDASGSVREQFF. In DNA form, the CDR3 reads TGTGCCAGCAGCTTAGAGGATGCTAGCGGGAGTGTACGTGAGCAGTTCTTC. The rearrangement links TRBV13 to TRBJ2-1; 10 bases align to TRBD2. The length of the CDR3 is 17 residues. Germline assignment: CDR1 PRHDT and CDR2 FYEKMQ (reference sequence). The V gene end was trimmed by 1 base and the J gene end by 9 bases; junction bases not matched to a gene: 12.

This chain links TRBV28 with TRBJ2-5, with 10 bases aligning to TRBD1. This CDR3 comprises 15 residues. Unmatched junction bases numbered 2, after V lost 2 bases and J lost 2 bases. CDR1 MDHEN and CDR2 SYDVKM come from the germline V gene. The CDR3 region is CASSLDRGQQETQYF. The CDR3 DNA reads TGTGCCAGCAGTTTAGACAGGGGGCAACAAGAGACCCAGTACTTC.

This clone was detected once. The V call is TRBV11-2, the J call TRBJ2-1; 8 bases map to TRBD2. This CDR3 has 13 residues. Germline CDR1 and CDR2: SGHAT and FQNNGV. Trimming cost V 5 bases and J 15 bases; bases outside gene matches: 12. DNA of the CDR3: TGTGCCAGCAGCCTGGGACTAGTCTCTAAATTGTTCTTC. It is translated as CASSLGLVSKLFF.

This clone was detected only a few times. The chain recombines TRBV10-3 with TRBJ1-1, with unresolved D. The V gene's germline CDR1 is ENHRY and CDR2 SYGVKD. Trimming left V 0 bases short and J 4 bases short, with 6 bases between. The CDR3 has 13 residues. In DNA, the CDR3 is TGTGCCATCAGTGAGTCGAGGTCCACTGAAGCTTTCTTT. Residues: CAISESRSTEAFF.

The chain is built from TRBV13 and TRBJ2-1; 8 bases align to TRBD1. This CDR3 is 15 amino acids long. V shed 6 bases and J 2 bases; nucleotides not matched to a gene: 6. CDR1 PRHDT and CDR2 FYEKMQ come from the germline V gene (reference sequence). CDR3 region: CASSFDRGTYNEQFF. The CDR3 coding sequence is TGTGCCAGCAGTTTCGACAGGGGCACCTACAATGAGCAGTTCTTC.

The rearrangement uses TRBV7-3 and TRBJ2-3; D unresolved. From germline, CDR1 is SGHTA and CDR2 FQGTGA. Trimming left V 5 bases short and J 4 bases short, with 10 bases between. CDR3 size: 13 residues. CDR3 sequence: CASSPGMADTQYF. In DNA form, the CDR3 reads TGTGCCAGCAGCCCAGGAATGGCAGATACGCAGTATTTT.

The V and J genes are TRBV6-5 and TRBJ1-1, with D perhaps matching TRBD1 (6 bases). Between the trimmed V and J ends, which lost 8 bases and 8 bases, there was a span of 21 bases. This CDR3 has 14 residues. Germline V gene data show CDR1 as MNHEY and CDR2 as SVGAGI. Here the CDR3 DNA reads TGTGCCAGCGGAGTGTTCAGGGGACCCAAAGAAGCTTTCTTT. Encoded protein: CASGVFRGPKEAFF.

The CDR3 region has the DNA TGTGCCAGTAGTAGCCCGGGACAGGGGAGGGCGGATACGCAGTATTTT. Translated, it gives CASSSPGQGRADTQYF. The rearrangement joins TRBV19 to TRBJ2-3; 10 bases align to TRBD1. V gave up 4 bases and J gave up 6 bases; unmatched junction bases: 10. Germline values: CDR1 LNHDA, CDR2 SQIVND (reference sequence). This CDR3 spans 16 amino acids.